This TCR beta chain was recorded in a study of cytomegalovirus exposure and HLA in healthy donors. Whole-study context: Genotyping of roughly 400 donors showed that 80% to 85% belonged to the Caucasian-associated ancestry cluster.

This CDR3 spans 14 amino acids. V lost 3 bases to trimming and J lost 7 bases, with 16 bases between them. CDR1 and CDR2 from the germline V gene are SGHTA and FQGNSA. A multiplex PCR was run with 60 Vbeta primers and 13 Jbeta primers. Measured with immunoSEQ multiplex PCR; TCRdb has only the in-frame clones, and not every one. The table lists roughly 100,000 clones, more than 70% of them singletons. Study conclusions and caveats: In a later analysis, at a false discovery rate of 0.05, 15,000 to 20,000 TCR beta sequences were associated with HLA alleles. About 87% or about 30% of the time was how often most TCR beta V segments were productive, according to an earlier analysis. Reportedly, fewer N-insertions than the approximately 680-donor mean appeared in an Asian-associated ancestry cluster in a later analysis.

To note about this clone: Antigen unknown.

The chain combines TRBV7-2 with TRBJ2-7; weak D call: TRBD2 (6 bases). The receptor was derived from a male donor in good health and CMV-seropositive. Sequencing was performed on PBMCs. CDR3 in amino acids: CASSFTGGPGEQYF. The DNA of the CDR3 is TGTGCCAGCAGCTTTACCGGAGGGCCTGGGGAGCAGTACTTC.